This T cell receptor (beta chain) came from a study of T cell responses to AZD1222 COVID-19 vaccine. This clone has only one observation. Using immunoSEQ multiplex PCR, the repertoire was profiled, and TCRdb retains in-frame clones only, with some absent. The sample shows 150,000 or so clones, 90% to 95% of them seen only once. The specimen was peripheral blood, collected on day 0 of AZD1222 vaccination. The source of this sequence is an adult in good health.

The CDR3 here is CASSLGQGVDTQYF. The CDR3, as DNA: TGCGCCAGCAGCTTGGGACAGGGGGTAGATACGCAGTATTTT. The chain uses TRBV4-1 and TRBJ2-3; 11 nucleotides match TRBD1. V gave up 5 bases and J gave up 5 bases; unmatched junction bases: 3. The CDR3 is 14 amino acids. Germline CDR1 and CDR2: MGHRA and YSYEKL.